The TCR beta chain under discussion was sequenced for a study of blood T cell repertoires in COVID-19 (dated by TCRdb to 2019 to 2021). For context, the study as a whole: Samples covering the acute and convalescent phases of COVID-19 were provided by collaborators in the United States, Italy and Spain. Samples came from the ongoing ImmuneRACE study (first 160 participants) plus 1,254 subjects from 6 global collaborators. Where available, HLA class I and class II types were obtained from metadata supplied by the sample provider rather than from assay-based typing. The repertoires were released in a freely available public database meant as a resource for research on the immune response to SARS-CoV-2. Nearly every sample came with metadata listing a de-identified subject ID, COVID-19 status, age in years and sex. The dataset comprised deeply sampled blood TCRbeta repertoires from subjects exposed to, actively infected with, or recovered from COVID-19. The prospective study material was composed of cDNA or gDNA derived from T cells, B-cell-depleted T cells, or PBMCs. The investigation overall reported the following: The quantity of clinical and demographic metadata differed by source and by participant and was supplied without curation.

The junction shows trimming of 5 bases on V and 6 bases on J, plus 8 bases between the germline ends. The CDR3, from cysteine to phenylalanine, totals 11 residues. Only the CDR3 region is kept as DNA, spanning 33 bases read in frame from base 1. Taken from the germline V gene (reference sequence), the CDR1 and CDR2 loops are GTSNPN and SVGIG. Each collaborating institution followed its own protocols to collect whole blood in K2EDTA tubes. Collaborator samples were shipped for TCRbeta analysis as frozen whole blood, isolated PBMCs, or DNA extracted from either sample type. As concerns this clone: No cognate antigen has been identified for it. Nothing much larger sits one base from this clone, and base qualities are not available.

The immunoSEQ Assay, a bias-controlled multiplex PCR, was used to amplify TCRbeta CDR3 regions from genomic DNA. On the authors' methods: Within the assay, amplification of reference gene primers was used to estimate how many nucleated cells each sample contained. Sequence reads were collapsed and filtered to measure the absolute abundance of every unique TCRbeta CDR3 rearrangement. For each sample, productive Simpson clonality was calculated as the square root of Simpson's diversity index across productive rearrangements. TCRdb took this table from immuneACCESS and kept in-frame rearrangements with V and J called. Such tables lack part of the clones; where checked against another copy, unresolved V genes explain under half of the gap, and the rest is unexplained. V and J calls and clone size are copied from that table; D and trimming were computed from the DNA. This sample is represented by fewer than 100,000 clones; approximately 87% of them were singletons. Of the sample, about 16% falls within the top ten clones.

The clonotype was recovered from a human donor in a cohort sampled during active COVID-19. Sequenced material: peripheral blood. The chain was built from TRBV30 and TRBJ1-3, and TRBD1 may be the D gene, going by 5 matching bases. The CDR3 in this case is CAWQTANTIYF. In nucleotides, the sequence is TGTGCCTGGCAGACAGCAAACACCATATATTTT.